The 15 T cell receptor beta chains given below trace back to one sample, sequenced in a study of T-cell memory formation after mild COVID-19. TCRdb reanalysed the 5' RACE reads using MiXCR and keeps one entry per CDR3 protein. The repertoire holds a few hundred thousand distinct CDR3 sequences, with around 30% as singletons. The sample was PBMCs or a T cell subset sorted from them (not recorded which). These receptors were collected from an adult woman who had mild COVID-19 (a few samples of this study predate the infection). Cell type and time point are not known.

This clonotype was recorded at least ten times. The chain joins TRBV12-3 or TRBV12-4 to TRBJ2-3; no reliable D call. This CDR3 is built from 12 residues. Trimming cost V 5 bases and J 4 bases, with 7 bases left between them. The CDR3: CASSPDPDTQYF. The CDR3 nucleotides are TGTGCCAGCAGTCCCGACCCAGATACGCAGTATTTT.

The rearrangement uses TRBV18 and TRBJ1-6, with D unresolved. Germline V gene sequence: CDR1 KGHSH, CDR2 LQKENI. This CDR3 has 15 amino acids. Trimming took 2 bases from V and 9 from J, leaving 14 bases between them. The chain's CDR3 is CASSPEEVGVSPLHF. The CDR3 DNA reads TGTGCCAGCTCACCAGAGGAGGTCGGGGTTTCACCCCTCCACTTT.

This chain joins TRBV7-9 and TRBJ2-3, with 7 bases aligning to TRBD2. The V and J ends lost 7 bases and 1 base, in that order; junction bases with no gene match: 11. There are 16 residues in the CDR3. Germline V gene lookup returns CDR1 SEHNR and CDR2 FQNEAQ (reference sequence). CDR3 in amino acids: CASIFESGGGTDTQYF. CDR3 DNA: TGTGCCAGCATCTTCGAGTCGGGAGGCGGCACAGATACGCAGTATTTT.

The chain links TRBV20-1 to TRBJ1-1, with 7 bases lining up with TRBD1. CDR1 and CDR2 (germline): DFQATT, SNEGSKA (reference sequence). This CDR3 region has 14 residues. The V and J ends lost 0 bases and 7 bases, in that order; junction bases with no gene match: 8. For the CDR3, the DNA is TGCAGTGCTAGAGATCGAGGGGGCGCGTATGAAGCTTTCTTT. Encoded protein: CSARDRGGAYEAFF.

The rearrangement joins TRBV20-1 to TRBJ2-1, with 10 bases matching TRBD1. Trimming removed 5 bases from V and 7 bases from J; junction bases left unmatched: 11. Looked up from germline, CDR1 is DFQATT and CDR2 is SNEGSKA (reference sequence). The CDR3 length is 15 residues. In DNA, the CDR3 is TGCAGTGCTTTGCCGGGACAGGGGAGAAGAAATGAGCAGTTCTTC. Amino acid sequence: CSALPGQGRRNEQFF.

The gene calls are TRBV4-1 and TRBJ2-5; D possibly corresponds to TRBD2 (7 bases). V was cut by 4 bases and J by 4 bases, with 19 bases left in between. The CDR3 totals 16 residues. Looked up from germline, CDR1 is MGHRA and CDR2 is YSYEKL. As DNA, the CDR3 is TGCGCCAGCAGCCTAACCCCGGGGGGCGAGGGAGAGACCCAGTACTTC. Its translation: CASSLTPGGEGETQYF.

The chain is built from TRBV11-2 and TRBJ2-2; no definite D call. CDR1 and CDR2 from the germline V gene are SGHAT and FQNNGV. This CDR3 contains 15 residues. With 6 bases removed from V and 5 bases from J, the gap between germline ends came to 16 bases. The CDR3 protein is CASRVGSVGTGELFF. The CDR3 coding sequence is TGTGCCAGCAGGGTCGGGTCCGTGGGGACCGGGGAGCTGTTTTTT. The full variable domain, in which reference TRBV11-2 and TRBJ2-2 provide the parts outside the CDR3, is EAGVAQSPRYKIIEKRQSVAFWCNPISGHATLYWYQQILGQGPKLLIQFQNNGVVDDSQLPKDRFSAERLKGVDSTLKIQPAKLEDSAVYLCASRVGSVGTGELFFGEGSRLTVL.

This clonotype was counted only a few times. This rearrangement joins TRBV7-8 to TRBJ1-2; maybe TRBD1 (6 bases). The CDR3 sequence is 15 residues long. Germline CDR1 is SGHVS and CDR2 is FQNEAQ. Trimming took off 5 bases at V and 4 bases at J, with 17 bases between the two ends. The CDR3 loop is CASSPGAAFFYGYTF. CDR3 coding DNA: TGTGCCAGCAGCCCAGGGGCCGCCTTCTTCTATGGCTACACCTTC.

This clonotype was seen only a few times. V gene TRBV7-2 combines with J gene TRBJ2-3; D is unclear. Trimming removed 1 base from V and 0 bases from J, with 8 bases in between. The CDR3 covers 15 residues. Looked up from germline, CDR1 is SGHTA and CDR2 is FQGNSA. Written as DNA, the CDR3 is TGTGCCAGCAGCTTAGGTGGGGTTAGCACAGATACGCAGTATTTT. Translating gives CASSLGGVSTDTQYF.

This clonotype was picked up a small number of times. This rearrangement joins TRBV5-4 to TRBJ2-1, with 8 positions matching TRBD2. The CDR3 totals 17 residues. J lost 10 bases, V lost 4 bases, and 19 bases had no gene match. The V gene's germline CDR1 is SGHNT and CDR2 YYREEE (reference sequence). CDR3 bases: TGTGCCAGCAGCCCAGGGGCAGGGACTAGTGTTCTCCGGGAGCAGTTCTTC. Amino acid sequence: CASSPGAGTSVLREQFF.

This sequence joins TRBV7-2 and TRBJ1-2; D is possibly TRBD1 (5 bases). Between the trimmed V and J ends, which lost 1 base and 2 bases, there was a span of 11 bases. There are 15 residues in the CDR3. Germline lookup yields CDR1 SGHTA and CDR2 FQGNSA. CDR3 amino acids: CASSLVAAGNYGYTF. The CDR3 DNA reads TGTGCCAGCAGCTTAGTTGCCGCAGGGAACTATGGCTACACCTTC.

The J gene is TRBJ2-5, the V gene TRBV6-2 or TRBV6-3, with TRBD1 as a possible D gene (6 bases). Germline CDR1 is MNHEY and CDR2 is SVGEGT. Between the trimmed V and J ends, which lost 6 bases and 4 bases, there was a span of 15 bases. CDR3 length: 14 amino acids. The CDR3 sequence is CASSPTGPLETQYF. The CDR3 bases are TGTGCCAGCAGCCCGACAGGTCCCTTAGAGACCCAGTACTTC.

This chain uses TRBV20-1 with TRBJ1-1, with 7 positions matching TRBD1. V was pared by 8 bases and J by 0 bases, with 3 bases of the junction left unmatched. Germline V gene lookup returns CDR1 DFQATT and CDR2 SNEGSKA (reference sequence). The CDR3 loop spans 12 amino acids. Here the CDR3 DNA reads TGCAGTCCGACAGGGATGAACACTGAAGCTTTCTTT. The encoded protein is CSPTGMNTEAFF.

This clonotype was seen ten or more times. CDR3 bases: TGTGCCAGCACCTCTAACAGCGGCTATGGCTACACCTTC. It is translated as CASTSNSGYGYTF. V and J are TRBV6-2 or TRBV6-3 and TRBJ1-2; D remains unclear. Trimming stripped 7 bases from V and 4 bases from J, with 13 bases between. This CDR3 is built from 13 residues. From germline, CDR1 is MNHEY and CDR2 SVGEGT.

This sequence joins TRBV7-6 and TRBJ2-1; possible D gene TRBD2, 6 bases. The length of the CDR3 is 15 residues. V was shortened by 2 bases and J by 8 bases, with 16 bases between the two germline ends. The germline CDR1 and CDR2 sequences are SGHVS and FNYEAQ. CDR3: CASSLNGGPIDEQFF. The CDR3 bases are TGTGCCAGCAGCTTAAACGGGGGTCCCATCGATGAGCAGTTCTTC.